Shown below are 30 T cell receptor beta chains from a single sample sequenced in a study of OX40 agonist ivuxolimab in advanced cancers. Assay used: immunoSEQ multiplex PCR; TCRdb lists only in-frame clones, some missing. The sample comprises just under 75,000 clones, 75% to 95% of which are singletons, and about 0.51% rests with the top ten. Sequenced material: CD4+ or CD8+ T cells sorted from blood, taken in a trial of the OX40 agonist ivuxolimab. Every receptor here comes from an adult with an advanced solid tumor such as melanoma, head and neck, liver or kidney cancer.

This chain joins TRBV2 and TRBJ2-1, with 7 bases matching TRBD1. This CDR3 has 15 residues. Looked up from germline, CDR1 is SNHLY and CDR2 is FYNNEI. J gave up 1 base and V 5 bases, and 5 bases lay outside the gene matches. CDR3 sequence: CASSPRTGSYNEQFF. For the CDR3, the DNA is TGTGCCAGCAGTCCACGGACAGGTTCCTACAATGAGCAGTTCTTC.

The CDR3 nucleotides are TGTGCCAGCAGTGGCGGGGGGGGACGGCTAGGGAACACCGGGGAGCTGTTTTTT. As protein: CASSGGGGRLGNTGELFF. The chain has TRBV6-1 and TRBJ2-2; 9 positions agree with TRBD2. The germline CDR1 and CDR2 sequences are MNHNS and SASEGT. The CDR3 extends over 18 amino acids. The ends lost 4 bases at V and 1 base at J; junction bases unmatched: 10.

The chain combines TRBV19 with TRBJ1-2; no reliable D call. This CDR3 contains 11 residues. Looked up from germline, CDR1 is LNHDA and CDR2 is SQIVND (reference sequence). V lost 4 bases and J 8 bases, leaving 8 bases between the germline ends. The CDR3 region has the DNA TGTGCCAGTAGTACGGAGATCGGCTACACCTTC. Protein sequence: CASSTEIGYTF.

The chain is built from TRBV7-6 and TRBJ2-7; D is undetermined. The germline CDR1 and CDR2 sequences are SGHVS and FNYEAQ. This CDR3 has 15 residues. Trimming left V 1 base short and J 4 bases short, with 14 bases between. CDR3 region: CASSLGAGSSYEQYF. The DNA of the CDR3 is TGTGCCAGCAGCTTAGGGGCCGGGTCCTCATACGAGCAGTACTTC.

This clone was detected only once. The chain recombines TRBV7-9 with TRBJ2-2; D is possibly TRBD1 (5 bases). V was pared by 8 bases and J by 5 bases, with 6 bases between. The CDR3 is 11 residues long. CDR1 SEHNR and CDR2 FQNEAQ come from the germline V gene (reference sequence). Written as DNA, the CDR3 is TGTGCCAGCGCAGGGACCGGGGAGCTGTTTTTT. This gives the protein CASAGTGELFF.

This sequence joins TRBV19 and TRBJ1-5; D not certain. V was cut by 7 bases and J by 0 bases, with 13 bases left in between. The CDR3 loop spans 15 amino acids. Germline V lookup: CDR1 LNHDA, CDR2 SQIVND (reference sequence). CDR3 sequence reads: CASISRYPSNQPQHF. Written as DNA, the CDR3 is TGTGCCAGTATTTCTCGGTACCCTAGCAATCAGCCCCAGCATTTT.

CDR3 nucleotide sequence: TGTGCCAGCAGCGTAGGAGCGGGAGAGATTTATAGGCAGTATTTT. This codes for CASSVGAGEIYRQYF. This chain connects TRBV9 to TRBJ2-3; 8 bases match TRBD2. Germline lookup yields CDR1 SGDLS and CDR2 YYNGEE. V gave up 0 bases and J gave up 11 bases; unmatched junction bases: 11. This CDR3 is built from 15 residues.

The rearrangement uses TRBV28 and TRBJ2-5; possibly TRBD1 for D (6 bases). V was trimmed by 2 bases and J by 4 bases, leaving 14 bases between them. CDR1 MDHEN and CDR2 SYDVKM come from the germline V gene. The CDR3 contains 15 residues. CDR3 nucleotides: TGTGCCAGCAGTTTACCGGTAGGGGGTTCAGAGACCCAGTACTTC. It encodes CASSLPVGGSETQYF.

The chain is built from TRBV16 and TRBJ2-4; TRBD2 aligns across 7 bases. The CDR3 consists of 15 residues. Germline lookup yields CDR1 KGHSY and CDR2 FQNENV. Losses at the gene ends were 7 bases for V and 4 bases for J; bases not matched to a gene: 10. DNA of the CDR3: TGTGCCAGCACCCCTGAGGGACTACCAAAAAACATTCAGTACTTC. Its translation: CASTPEGLPKNIQYF.

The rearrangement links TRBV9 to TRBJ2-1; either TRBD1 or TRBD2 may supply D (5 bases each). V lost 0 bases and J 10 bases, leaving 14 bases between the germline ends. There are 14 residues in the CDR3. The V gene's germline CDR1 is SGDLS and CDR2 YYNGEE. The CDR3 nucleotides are TGTGCCAGCAGCGTAGGAGGGACCTCGACCGAGCAGTTCTTC. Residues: CASSVGGTSTEQFF.

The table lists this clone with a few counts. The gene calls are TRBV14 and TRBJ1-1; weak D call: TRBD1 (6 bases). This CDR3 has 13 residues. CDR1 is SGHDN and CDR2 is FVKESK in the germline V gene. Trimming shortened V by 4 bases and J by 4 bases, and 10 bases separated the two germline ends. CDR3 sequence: CASSLNRATEAFF. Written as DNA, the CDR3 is TGTGCCAGCAGCCTAAACAGGGCCACTGAAGCTTTCTTT.

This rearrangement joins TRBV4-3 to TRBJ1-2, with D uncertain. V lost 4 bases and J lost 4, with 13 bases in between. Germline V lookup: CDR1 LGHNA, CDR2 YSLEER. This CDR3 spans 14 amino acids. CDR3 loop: CASSRGKAVYGYTF. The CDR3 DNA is TGCGCCAGCAGCCGGGGAAAGGCAGTCTATGGCTACACCTTC.

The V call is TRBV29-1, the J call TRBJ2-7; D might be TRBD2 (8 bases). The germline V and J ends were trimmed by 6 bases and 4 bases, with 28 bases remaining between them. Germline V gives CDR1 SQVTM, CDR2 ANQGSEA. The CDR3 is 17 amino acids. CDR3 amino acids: CSVTDRIPRSGSYEQYF. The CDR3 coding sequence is TGCAGCGTGACGGACAGGATCCCCCGGAGCGGGAGTTACGAGCAGTACTTC.

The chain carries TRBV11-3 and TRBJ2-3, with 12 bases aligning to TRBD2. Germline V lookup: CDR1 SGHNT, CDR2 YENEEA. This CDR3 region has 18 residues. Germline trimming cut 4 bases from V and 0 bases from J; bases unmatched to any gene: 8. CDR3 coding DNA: TGTGCCAGCAGCTCGACTAGCGGGGGTGGGACTAGCACAGATACGCAGTATTTT. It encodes CASSSTSGGGTSTDTQYF.

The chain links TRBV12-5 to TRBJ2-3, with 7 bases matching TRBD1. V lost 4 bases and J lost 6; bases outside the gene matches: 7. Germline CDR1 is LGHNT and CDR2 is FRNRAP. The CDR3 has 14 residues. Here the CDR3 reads CASGSRDSMDTQYF. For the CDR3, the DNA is TGTGCTAGTGGTTCCCGGGACAGCATGGATACGCAGTATTTT.

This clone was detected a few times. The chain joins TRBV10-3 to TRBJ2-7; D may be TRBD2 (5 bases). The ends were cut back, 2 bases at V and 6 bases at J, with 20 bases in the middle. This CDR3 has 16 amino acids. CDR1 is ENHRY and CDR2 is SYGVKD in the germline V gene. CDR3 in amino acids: CAISEPGKKFGTEQYF. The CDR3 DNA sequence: TGTGCCATCAGTGAGCCGGGAAAAAAATTTGGAACCGAGCAGTACTTC.

CDR3 bases: TGTGCCAGCAGCTTGCAGAACGGCATTCAGTACTTC. This gives the protein CASSLQNGIQYF. V and J are TRBV7-9 and TRBJ2-4, with unresolved D. In germline, CDR1 is SEHNR, CDR2 FQNEAQ (reference sequence). Trimming removed 3 bases at V and 9 bases at J, with 9 bases between. CDR3 length equals 12 residues.

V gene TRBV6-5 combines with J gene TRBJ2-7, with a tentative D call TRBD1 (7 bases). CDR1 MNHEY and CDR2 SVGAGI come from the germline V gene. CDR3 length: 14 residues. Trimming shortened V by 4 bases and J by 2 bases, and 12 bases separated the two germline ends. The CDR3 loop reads CASSFRGAAYEQYF. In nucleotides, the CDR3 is TGTGCCAGCAGTTTCAGGGGGGCGGCCTACGAGCAGTACTTC.

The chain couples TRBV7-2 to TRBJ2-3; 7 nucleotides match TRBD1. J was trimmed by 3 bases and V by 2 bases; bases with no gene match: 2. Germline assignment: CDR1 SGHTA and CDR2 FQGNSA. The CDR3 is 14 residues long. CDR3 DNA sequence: TGTGCCAGCAGCTTAAACAGGGGAACAGATACGCAGTATTTT. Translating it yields CASSLNRGTDTQYF.

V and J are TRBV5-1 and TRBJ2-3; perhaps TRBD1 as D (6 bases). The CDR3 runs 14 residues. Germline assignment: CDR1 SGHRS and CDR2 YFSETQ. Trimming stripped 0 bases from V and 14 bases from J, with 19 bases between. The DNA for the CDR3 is TGCGCCAGCAGCTTGGAGGACAGAACAGTCTCTGCGTATTTT. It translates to CASSLEDRTVSAYF.

CDR3 loop: CASSPGLAGVDEQFF. CDR3 nucleotide sequence: TGTGCCAGCAGCCCGGGACTAGCGGGAGTCGATGAGCAGTTCTTC. The genes are TRBV7-3 and TRBJ2-1; 14 nucleotides match TRBD2. Losses at the gene ends were 5 bases for V and 8 bases for J; bases not matched to a gene: 5. The CDR3 has 15 amino acids. Germline CDR1 and CDR2: SGHTA and FQGTGA.

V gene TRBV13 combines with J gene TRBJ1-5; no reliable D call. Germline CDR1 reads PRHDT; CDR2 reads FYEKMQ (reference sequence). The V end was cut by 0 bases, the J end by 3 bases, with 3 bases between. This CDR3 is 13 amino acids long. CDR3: CASSLGFNQPQHF. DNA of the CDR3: TGTGCCAGCAGCTTAGGGTTCAATCAGCCCCAGCATTTT.

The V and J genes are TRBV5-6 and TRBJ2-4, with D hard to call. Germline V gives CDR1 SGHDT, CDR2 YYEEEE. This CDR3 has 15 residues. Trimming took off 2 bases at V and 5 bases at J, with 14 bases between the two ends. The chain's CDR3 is CASSFSAGPQNIQYF. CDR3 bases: TGTGCCAGCAGCTTTTCGGCCGGTCCCCAAAACATTCAGTACTTC.

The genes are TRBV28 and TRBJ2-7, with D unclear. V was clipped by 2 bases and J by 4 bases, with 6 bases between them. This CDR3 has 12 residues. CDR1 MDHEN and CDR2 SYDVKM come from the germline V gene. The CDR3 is CASSLREYEQYF. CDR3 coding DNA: TGTGCCAGCAGTTTACGTGAATACGAGCAGTACTTC.

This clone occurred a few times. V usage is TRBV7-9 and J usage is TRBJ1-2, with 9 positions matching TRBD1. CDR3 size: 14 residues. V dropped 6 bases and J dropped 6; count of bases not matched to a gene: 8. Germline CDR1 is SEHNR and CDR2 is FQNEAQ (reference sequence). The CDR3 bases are TGTGCCAGCAGTTGGGACAGGGTATTCGATGGCTACACCTTC. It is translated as CASSWDRVFDGYTF.

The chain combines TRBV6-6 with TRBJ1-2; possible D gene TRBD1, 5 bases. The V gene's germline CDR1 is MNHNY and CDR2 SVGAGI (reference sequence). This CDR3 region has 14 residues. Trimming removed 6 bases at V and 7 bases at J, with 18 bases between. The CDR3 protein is CASRSWGNWGGYTF. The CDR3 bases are TGTGCCAGCAGAAGTTGGGGGAATTGGGGTGGCTACACCTTC.

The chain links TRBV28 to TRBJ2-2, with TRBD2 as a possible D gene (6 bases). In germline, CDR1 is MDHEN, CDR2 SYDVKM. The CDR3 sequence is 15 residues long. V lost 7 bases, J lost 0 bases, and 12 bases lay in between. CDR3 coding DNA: TGTGCCAGCATTTCGGGCGGGGCGAACACCGGGGAGCTGTTTTTT. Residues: CASISGGANTGELFF.

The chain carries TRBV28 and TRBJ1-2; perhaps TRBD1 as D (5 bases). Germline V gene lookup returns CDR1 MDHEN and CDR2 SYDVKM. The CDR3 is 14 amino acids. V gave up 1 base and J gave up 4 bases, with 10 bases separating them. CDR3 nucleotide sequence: TGTGCCAGCAGTTTATCCCAGGGCATCTATGGCTACACCTTC. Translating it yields CASSLSQGIYGYTF.

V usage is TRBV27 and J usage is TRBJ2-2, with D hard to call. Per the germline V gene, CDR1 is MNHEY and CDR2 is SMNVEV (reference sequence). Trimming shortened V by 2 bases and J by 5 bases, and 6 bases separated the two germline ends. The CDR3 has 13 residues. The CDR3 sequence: CASSLGRTGELFF. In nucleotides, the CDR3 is TGTGCCAGCAGTTTAGGCAGAACCGGGGAGCTGTTTTTT.

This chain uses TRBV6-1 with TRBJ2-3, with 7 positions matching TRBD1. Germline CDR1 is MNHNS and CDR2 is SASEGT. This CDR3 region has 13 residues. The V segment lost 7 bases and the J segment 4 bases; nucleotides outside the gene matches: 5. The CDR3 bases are TGTGCCAGCATTATAACAGGGGCAGATACGCAGTATTTT. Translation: CASIITGADTQYF.